The clone carrying this T cell receptor (beta chain) was recorded at least ten times. Its antigen is unknown. This entry belongs to a study of response to subunit inactivated influenza vaccine. The study, taken as a whole, reports: Authors proposed each seasonal influenza vaccination draws in few new T cells.

TCRdb called the RT-PCR reads again in MiXCR, with one record for every CDR3 protein. The sample has hundreds of thousands of distinct CDR3 sequences; approximately 21% are singletons. J lost 4 bases, V lost 5 bases, and 2 bases had no gene match. The CDR3 covers 12 residues. The germline gives CDR1 DFQATT, CDR2 SNEGSKA (reference sequence). The V and J genes are TRBV20-1 and TRBJ1-5; 7 positions agree with TRBD1. The specimen was PBMCs from blood, collected approximately 20 months after vaccination. This receptor was identified in a man aged 45 to 75 who received an inactivated influenza vaccine. Here the CDR3 DNA reads TGCAGTGCTGGGACAGCTAATCAGCCCCAGCATTTT. Its protein product is CSAGTANQPQHF.